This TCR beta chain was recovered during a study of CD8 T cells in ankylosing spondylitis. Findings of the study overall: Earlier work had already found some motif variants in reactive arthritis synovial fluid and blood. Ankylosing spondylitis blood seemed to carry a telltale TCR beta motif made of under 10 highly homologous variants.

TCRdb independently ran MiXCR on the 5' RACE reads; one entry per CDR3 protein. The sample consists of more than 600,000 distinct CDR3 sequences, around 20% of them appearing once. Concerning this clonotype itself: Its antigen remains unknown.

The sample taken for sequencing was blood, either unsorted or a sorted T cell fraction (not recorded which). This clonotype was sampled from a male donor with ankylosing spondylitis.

The CDR3 DNA reads TGTGCCAGCAGCTCCCCCTCCACCATTGGGCGAGAGACCCAGTACTTC. Translated: CASSSPSTIGRETQYF. The chain recombines TRBV9 with TRBJ2-5; D unresolved. The CDR3 is 16 residues long. The V end was cut by 4 bases, the J end by 4 bases, with 20 bases between. Germline CDR1 is SGDLS and CDR2 is YYNGEE.